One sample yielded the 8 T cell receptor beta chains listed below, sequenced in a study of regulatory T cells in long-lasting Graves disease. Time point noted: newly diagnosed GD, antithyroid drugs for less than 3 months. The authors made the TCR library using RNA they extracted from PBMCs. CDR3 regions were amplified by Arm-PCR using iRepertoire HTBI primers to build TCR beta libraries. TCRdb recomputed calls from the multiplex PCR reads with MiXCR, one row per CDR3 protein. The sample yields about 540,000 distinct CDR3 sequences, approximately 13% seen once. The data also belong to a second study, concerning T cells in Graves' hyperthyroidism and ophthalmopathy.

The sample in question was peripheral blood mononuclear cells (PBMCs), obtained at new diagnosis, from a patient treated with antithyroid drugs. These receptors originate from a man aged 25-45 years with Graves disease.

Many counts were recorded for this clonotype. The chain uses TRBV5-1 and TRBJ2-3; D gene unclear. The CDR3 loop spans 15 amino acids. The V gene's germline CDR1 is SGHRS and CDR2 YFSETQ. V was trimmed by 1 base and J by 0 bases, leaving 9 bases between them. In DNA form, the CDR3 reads TGCGCCAGCAGCTTGCAACACCTCAGCACAGATACGCAGTATTTT. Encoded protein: CASSLQHLSTDTQYF.

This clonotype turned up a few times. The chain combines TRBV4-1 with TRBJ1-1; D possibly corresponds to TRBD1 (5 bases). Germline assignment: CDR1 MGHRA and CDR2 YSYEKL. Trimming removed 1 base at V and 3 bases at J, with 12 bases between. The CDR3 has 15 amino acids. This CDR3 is CASSQVSRGYTEAFF. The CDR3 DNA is TGCGCCAGCAGCCAAGTATCTCGGGGGTACACTGAAGCTTTCTTT.

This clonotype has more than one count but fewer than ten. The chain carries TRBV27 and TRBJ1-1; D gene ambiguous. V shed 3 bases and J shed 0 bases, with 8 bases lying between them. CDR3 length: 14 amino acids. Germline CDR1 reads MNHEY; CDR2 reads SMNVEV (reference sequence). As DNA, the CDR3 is TGTGCCAGCAGTTTTGGTGGATTGAACACTGAAGCTTTCTTT. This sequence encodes CASSFGGLNTEAFF.

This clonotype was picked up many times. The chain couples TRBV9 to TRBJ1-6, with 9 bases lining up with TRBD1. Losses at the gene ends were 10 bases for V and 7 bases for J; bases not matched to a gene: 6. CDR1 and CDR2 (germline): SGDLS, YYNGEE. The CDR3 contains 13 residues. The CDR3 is CASGTGRNSPLHF. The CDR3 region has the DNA TGTGCCTCGGGGACAGGGAGAAATTCACCCCTCCACTTT.

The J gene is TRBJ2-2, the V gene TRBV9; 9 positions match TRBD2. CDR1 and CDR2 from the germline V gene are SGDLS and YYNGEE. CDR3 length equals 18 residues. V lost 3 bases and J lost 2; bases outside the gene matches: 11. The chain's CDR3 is CASSETSGRFGNTGELFF. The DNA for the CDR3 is TGTGCCAGCAGCGAGACTAGCGGACGATTTGGCAACACCGGGGAGCTGTTTTTT.

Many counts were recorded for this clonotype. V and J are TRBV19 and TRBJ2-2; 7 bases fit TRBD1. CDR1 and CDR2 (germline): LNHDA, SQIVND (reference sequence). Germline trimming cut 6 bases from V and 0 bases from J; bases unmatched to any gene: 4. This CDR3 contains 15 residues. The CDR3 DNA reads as TGTGCCAGTAGACGGACAGGAACGAACACCGGGGAGCTGTTTTTT. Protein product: CASRRTGTNTGELFF.

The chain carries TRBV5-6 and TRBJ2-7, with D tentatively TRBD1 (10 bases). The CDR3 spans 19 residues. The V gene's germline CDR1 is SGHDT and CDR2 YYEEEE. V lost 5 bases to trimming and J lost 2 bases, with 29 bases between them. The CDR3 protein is CASSLTGGITSGLTYEQYF. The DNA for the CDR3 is TGTGCCAGCAGTTTGACAGGGGGCATCACTAGCGGGCTCACCTACGAGCAGTACTTC. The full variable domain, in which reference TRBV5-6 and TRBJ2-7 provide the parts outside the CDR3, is DAGVTQSPTHLIKTRGQQVTLRCSPKSGHDTVSWYQQALGQGPQFIFQYYEEEERQRGNFPDRFSGHQFPNYSSELNVNALLLGDSALYLCASSLTGGITSGLTYEQYFGPGTRLTVT.

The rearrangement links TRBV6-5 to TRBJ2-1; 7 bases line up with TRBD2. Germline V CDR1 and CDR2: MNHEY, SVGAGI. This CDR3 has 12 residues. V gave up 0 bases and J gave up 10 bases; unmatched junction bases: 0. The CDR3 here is CASSYSGGEQFF. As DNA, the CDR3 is TGTGCCAGCAGTTACTCGGGGGGGGAGCAGTTCTTC.